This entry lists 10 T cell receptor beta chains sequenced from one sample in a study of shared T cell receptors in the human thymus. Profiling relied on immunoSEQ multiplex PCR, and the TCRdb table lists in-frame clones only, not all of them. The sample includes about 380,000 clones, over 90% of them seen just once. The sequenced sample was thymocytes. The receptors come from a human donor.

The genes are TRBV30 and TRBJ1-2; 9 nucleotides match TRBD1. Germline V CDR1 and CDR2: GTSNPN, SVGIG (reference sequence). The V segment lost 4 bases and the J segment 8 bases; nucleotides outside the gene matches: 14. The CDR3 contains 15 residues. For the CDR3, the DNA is TGTGCCTGGAAGTTCTTCCGGGGACAGGGAGTCGGCTACACCTTC. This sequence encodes CAWKFFRGQGVGYTF.

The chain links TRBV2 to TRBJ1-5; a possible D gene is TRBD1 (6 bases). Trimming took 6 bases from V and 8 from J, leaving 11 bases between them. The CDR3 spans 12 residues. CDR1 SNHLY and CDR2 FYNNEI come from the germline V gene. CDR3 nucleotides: TGTGCCAGCAGCGCGGACAGCAAGCCCCAGCATTTT. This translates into CASSADSKPQHF. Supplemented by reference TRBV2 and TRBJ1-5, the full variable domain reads EPEVTQTPSHQVTQMGQEVILRCVPISNHLYFYWYRQILGQKVEFLVSFYNNEISEKSEIFDDQFSVERPDGSNFTLKIRSTKLEDSAMYFCASSADSKPQHFGDGTRLSIL.

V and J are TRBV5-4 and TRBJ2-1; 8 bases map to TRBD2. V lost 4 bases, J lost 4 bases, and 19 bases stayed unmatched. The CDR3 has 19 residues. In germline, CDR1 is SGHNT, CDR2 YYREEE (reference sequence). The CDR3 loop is CASSRAGKRREDTYNEQFF. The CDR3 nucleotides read TGTGCCAGCAGCCGGGCGGGGAAGCGGCGGGAGGACACTTACAATGAGCAGTTCTTC. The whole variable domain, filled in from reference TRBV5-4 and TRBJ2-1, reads ETGVTQSPTHLIKTRGQQVTLRCSSQSGHNTVSWYQQALGQGPQFIFQYYREEENGRGNFPPRFSGLQFPNYSSELNVNALELDDSALYLCASSRAGKRREDTYNEQFFGPGTRLTVL.

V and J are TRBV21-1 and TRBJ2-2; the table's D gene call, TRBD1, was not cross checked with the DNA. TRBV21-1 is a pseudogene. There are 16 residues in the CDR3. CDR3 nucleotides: TGTGCCAGCAGCAAAGGGTCGGGACAGCGCCCCCGGGAGCTGTTTTTT. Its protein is CASSKGSGQRPRELFF.

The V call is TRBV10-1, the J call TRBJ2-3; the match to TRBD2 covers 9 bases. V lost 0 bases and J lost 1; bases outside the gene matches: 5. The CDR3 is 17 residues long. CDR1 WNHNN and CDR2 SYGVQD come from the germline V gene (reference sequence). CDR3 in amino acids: CASSESNRTSGTDTQYF. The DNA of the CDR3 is TGCGCCAGCAGTGAGTCGAATAGGACTAGCGGCACAGATACGCAGTATTTT.

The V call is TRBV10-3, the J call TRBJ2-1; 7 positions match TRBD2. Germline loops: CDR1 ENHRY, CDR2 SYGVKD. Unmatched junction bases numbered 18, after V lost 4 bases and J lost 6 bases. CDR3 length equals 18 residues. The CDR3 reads CAISAKRSGIPPSNEQFF. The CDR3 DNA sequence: TGTGCCATCAGTGCCAAGAGGAGCGGGATACCCCCCTCCAATGAGCAGTTCTTC.

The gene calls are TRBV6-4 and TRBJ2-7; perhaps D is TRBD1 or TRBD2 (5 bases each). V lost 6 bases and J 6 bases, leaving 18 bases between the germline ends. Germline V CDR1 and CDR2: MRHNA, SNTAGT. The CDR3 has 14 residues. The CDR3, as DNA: TGTGCCAGCAGCCCTGGGGGTAGCATGAGCGAGCAGTACTTC. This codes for CASSPGGSMSEQYF.

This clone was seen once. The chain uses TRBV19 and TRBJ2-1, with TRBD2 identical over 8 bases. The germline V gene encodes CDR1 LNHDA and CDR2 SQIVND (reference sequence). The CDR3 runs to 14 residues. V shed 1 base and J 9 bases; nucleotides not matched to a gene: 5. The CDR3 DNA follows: TGTGCCAGTAGTATAGGCGCGGGAGGACGTGAGCAGTTCTTC. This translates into CASSIGAGGREQFF.

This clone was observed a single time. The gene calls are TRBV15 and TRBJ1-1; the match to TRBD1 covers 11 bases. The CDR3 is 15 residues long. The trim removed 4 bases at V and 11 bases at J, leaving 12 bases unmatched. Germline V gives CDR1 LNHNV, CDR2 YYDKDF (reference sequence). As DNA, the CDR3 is TGTGCCACCAGCAAAGGCGGACAGGGGGCGAAGGAGGCTTTCTTT. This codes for CATSKGGQGAKEAFF.

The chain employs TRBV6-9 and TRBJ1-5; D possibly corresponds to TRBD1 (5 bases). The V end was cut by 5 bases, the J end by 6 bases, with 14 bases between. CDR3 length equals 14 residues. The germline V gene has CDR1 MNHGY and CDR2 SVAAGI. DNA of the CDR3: TGTGCCAGCAGTCTTGGGACCTGGAGTCAGCCCCAGCATTTT. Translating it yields CASSLGTWSQPQHF.